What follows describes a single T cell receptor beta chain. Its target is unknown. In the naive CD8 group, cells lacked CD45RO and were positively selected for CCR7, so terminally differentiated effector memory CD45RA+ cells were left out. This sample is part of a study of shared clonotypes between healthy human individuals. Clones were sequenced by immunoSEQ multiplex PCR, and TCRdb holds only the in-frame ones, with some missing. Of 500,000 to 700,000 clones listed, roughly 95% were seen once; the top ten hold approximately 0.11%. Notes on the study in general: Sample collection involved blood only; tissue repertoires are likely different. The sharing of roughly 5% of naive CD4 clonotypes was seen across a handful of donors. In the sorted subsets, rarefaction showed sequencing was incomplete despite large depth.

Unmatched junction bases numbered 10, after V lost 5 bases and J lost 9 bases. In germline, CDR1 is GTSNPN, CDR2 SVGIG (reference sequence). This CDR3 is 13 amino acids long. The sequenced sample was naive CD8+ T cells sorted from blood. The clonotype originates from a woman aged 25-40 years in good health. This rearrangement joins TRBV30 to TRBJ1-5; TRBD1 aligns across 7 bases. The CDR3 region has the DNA TGTGCCTGGTGGACAGGATTATTACGGCCCCAGCATTTT. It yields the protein CAWWTGLLRPQHF.